These 21 T cell receptor beta chains share one sample of origin, sequenced in a study of CD8+CD57+ T cells in acquired aplastic anemia. CD8+CD57+ cell expansion, shown by flow cytometry, had occurred in the patients selected for sequencing. Genomic DNA acted as the template from which TCR beta VDJ combination and CDR3 sequence profiling were carried out. Using its own MiXCR run on the reads, TCRdb lists one record per CDR3 protein. The table includes approximately 130,000 distinct CDR3 sequences, less than 50% detected once. Sequences were obtained from sorted CD4+, CD8+, or CD8+CD57+ T cells (not recorded which) from PBMCs. Receptors originate from a human donor with aplastic anemia.

This clonotype was seen more than once but under ten times. The rearrangement links TRBV29-1 to TRBJ2-7; the D is unclear. Germline values: CDR1 SQVTM, CDR2 ANQGSEA. CDR3 length equals 11 residues. With 1 base removed from V and 9 bases from J, the gap between germline ends came to 10 bases. CDR3 sequence: CSVEVGLGQYF. As DNA, the CDR3 is TGCAGCGTTGAAGTAGGGCTAGGGCAGTACTTC.

This clonotype was observed at least ten times. The chain couples TRBV5-4 to TRBJ2-3; 8 bases line up with TRBD2. Germline V gene lookup returns CDR1 SGHNT and CDR2 YYREEE (reference sequence). CDR3 length: 15 amino acids. J lost 6 bases, V lost 4 bases, and 10 bases had no gene match. The CDR3 here is CASSVSGATFDTQYF. The CDR3 bases are TGTGCCAGCAGCGTTAGCGGGGCGACATTTGATACGCAGTATTTT.

The chain links TRBV10-2 to TRBJ2-7; possibly TRBD1 or TRBD2 for D (5 bases each). The CDR3 covers 13 residues. V was shortened by 8 bases and J by 2 bases, with 13 bases between the two germline ends. CDR1 and CDR2 from the germline V gene are WSHSY and SAAADI. CDR3 protein: CASGTSRAYEQYV. In nucleotides, the CDR3 is TGCGCCAGCGGGACCTCCAGGGCCTACGAGCAGTACGTC.

This clonotype was picked up many times. The rearrangement links TRBV19 to TRBJ1-1; no reliable D call. The germline V gene encodes CDR1 LNHDA and CDR2 SQIVND (reference sequence). CDR3 size: 14 residues. Trimming pared 7 bases from V and 5 bases from J, leaving 17 bases between. CDR3 sequence: CASTQLDQWTEAFF. The CDR3 region has the DNA TGTGCCAGTACCCAACTGGATCAATGGACTGAAGCTTTCTTT.

This clonotype was seen only once. The rearrangement links TRBV15 to TRBJ1-2; D is possibly TRBD1 (6 bases). The V gene lost 3 bases and the J gene lost 6 bases, with 11 bases spanning the gap. Germline lookup yields CDR1 LNHNV and CDR2 YYDKDF (reference sequence). CDR3 length: 13 amino acids. The CDR3 DNA reads as TGTGCCACCAGCAGCCCACAGGGCGATGGCTACACCTTC. Its protein product is CATSSPQGDGYTF. Using reference TRBV15 and TRBJ1-2 for the parts outside the CDR3, the full variable domain is DAMVIQNPRYQVTQFGKPVTLSCSQTLNHNVMYWYQQKSSQAPKLLFHYYDKDFNNEADTPDNFQSRRPNTSFCFLDIRSPGLGDTAMYLCATSSPQGDGYTFGSGTRLTVV.

The CDR3: CASSPKSGTGGYEQYF. The CDR3 coding sequence is TGTGCCAGCAGCCCAAAGTCAGGGACAGGGGGCTACGAGCAGTACTTC. This sequence joins TRBV13 and TRBJ2-7, with 11 bases fitting TRBD1. The CDR3 totals 16 residues. V dropped 5 bases and J dropped 3; count of bases not matched to a gene: 9. Germline V gene data show CDR1 as PRHDT and CDR2 as FYEKMQ (reference sequence).

There are many counts of this clonotype. The chain uses TRBV19 and TRBJ1-1, with D unresolved. The CDR3 runs to 15 residues. Trimming pared 7 bases from V and 1 base from J, leaving 16 bases between. The germline V gene has CDR1 LNHDA and CDR2 SQIVND (reference sequence). The CDR3 region is CASTPRPLKNTEAFF. In DNA, the CDR3 is TGTGCCAGTACCCCTAGACCCCTCAAGAACACTGAAGCTTTCTTT.

The CDR3 DNA reads TGTGCCAGCAGCCGGAGGGACAGGGGATTCGAGAACTATGGCTACACCTTC. This sequence encodes CASSRRDRGFENYGYTF. The chain combines TRBV11-2 with TRBJ1-2; the match to TRBD1 covers 10 bases. Per germline, CDR1 SGHAT and CDR2 FQNNGV. After removal of 5 bases from V and 2 bases from J, the junction contained 11 bases not matched to a gene. There are 17 residues in the CDR3.

This chain joins TRBV2 and TRBJ1-6; D is undetermined. Germline CDR1 SNHLY, CDR2 FYNNEI. CDR3 length: 16 amino acids. Trimming removed 3 bases from V and 2 bases from J, with 11 bases in between. The CDR3 nucleotides read TGTGCCAGCAGTGACGCGGGAGCAACCTATAATTCACCCCTCCACTTT. It specifies CASSDAGATYNSPLHF.

This clonotype was observed a handful of times. The rearrangement links TRBV12-3 or TRBV12-4 to TRBJ1-6; a possible D gene is TRBD1 (5 bases). CDR3 length: 14 residues. With 6 bases removed from V and 5 bases from J, the gap between germline ends came to 11 bases. Written as DNA, the CDR3 is TGTGCCAGCAGCCAAACAGGAGATAATTCACCCCTCCACTTT. Encoded protein: CASSQTGDNSPLHF.

Regarding this clonotype: This may stem from a read error, because a much larger clone lies one nucleotide away. The chain employs TRBV5-1 and TRBJ1-1; D call uncertain. There are 11 residues in the CDR3. Germline loops: CDR1 SGHRS, CDR2 YFSETQ. Trimming took off 3 bases at V and 6 bases at J, with 6 bases between the two ends. CDR3 region: CASSSYAEAFF. The CDR3 region has the DNA TGCGCCAGCAGCTCATACGCTGAAGCTTTCTTT.

This clonotype has ten or more counts. The chain links TRBV6-1 to TRBJ2-7; 7 bases line up with TRBD1. The germline gives CDR1 MNHNS, CDR2 SASEGT. This CDR3 contains 14 residues. Trimming removed 7 bases from V and 4 bases from J; junction bases left unmatched: 10. CDR3 DNA: TGTGCCAGCACCCCCGACAGGGTAGGGTACGAGCAGTACGTC. Translation gives CASTPDRVGYEQYV.

This clonotype was detected a few times. The chain has TRBV11-1 and TRBJ2-3; 8 nucleotides line up with TRBD2. The CDR3 runs 16 residues. In germline, CDR1 is SGHAT, CDR2 FQDESV (reference sequence). V gave up 4 bases and J gave up 2 bases; unmatched junction bases: 8. The CDR3 protein is CASSSLRGGLTDTQYF. DNA for the CDR3: TGTGCCAGCAGCTCCCTTCGGGGGGGCCTCACAGATACGCAGTATTTT. The complete variable domain, with remaining parts taken from reference TRBV11-1 and TRBJ2-3, reads EAEVAQSPRYKITEKSQAVAFWCDPISGHATLYWYRQILGQGPELLVQFQDESVVDDSQLPKDRFSAERLKGVDSTLKIQPAELGDSAMYLCASSSLRGGLTDTQYFGPGTRLTVL.

The rearrangement uses TRBV28 and TRBJ2-7; D might be TRBD2 (6 bases). This CDR3 comprises 16 residues. The germline V gene encodes CDR1 MDHEN and CDR2 SYDVKM. Trimming cost V 5 bases and J 1 base, with 18 bases left between them. CDR3 sequence (DNA): TGTGCCAGCAGTCCCACCGTGGGGACTTTTTCCTACGAGCAGTACTTC. It translates to CASSPTVGTFSYEQYF.

This clonotype came up many times. The chain joins TRBV20-1 to TRBJ2-7, with D possibly matching TRBD2 (6 bases). V shed 6 bases and J shed 1 base, with 13 bases lying between them. In germline, CDR1 is DFQATT, CDR2 SNEGSKA (reference sequence). The CDR3 covers 13 residues. The CDR3 protein is CSARRASSYEQYF. As DNA, the CDR3 is TGCAGTGCCCGGAGGGCTAGTTCCTACGAGCAGTACTTC.

This clonotype was counted once. With a much larger clone just one base away, this may be a read error. CDR3: CASSYSIMGTQYF. The CDR3 nucleotides read TGTGCCAGCAGTTACTCGATTATGGGGACCCAGTACTTC. The V and J genes are TRBV6-5 and TRBJ2-5; D uncertain. The CDR3 totals 13 residues. Germline lookup yields CDR1 MNHEY and CDR2 SVGAGI. V lost 0 bases and J lost 7, with 9 bases in between.

This clonotype was counted at least ten times. The V and J genes are TRBV10-2 and TRBJ2-2; 7 nucleotides align to TRBD2. The V gene end was trimmed by 0 bases and the J gene end by 2 bases; junction bases not matched to a gene: 6. CDR3 size: 17 residues. Germline CDR1 and CDR2: WSHSY and SAAADI. This chain's CDR3 is CASSESLAGVNTGELFF. DNA for the CDR3: TGCGCCAGCAGTGAGTCCTTGGCGGGGGTAAACACCGGGGAGCTGTTTTTT.

This clonotype has a count of ten or more. The rearrangement links TRBV6-1 to TRBJ1-2, with 9 bases identical to TRBD1. Germline CDR1 MNHNS, CDR2 SASEGT. The V gene end was trimmed by 6 bases and the J gene end by 13 bases; junction bases not matched to a gene: 9. The CDR3 has 12 amino acids. Written as DNA, the CDR3 is TGTGCCAGCAGGCTGGACAGGGGAGAGGGCACCTTC. This translates into CASRLDRGEGTF.

The rearrangement uses TRBV25-1 and TRBJ2-5; D gene uncertain. The V end lost 3 bases, the J end lost 5 bases, and 10 bases lay between the germline ends. The CDR3 totals 13 residues. Germline CDR1 reads MGHDK; CDR2 reads SYGVNS. The CDR3 region is CASSDQGSETQYF. Here the CDR3 DNA reads TGTGCCAGCAGTGATCAAGGTTCGGAGACCCAGTACTTC.

There are a few counts of this clonotype. This sequence joins TRBV30 and TRBJ2-1; perhaps TRBD2 as D (6 bases). Between the trimmed V and J ends, which lost 6 bases and 4 bases, there was a span of 10 bases. The germline gives CDR1 GTSNPN, CDR2 SVGIG (reference sequence). This CDR3 has 12 amino acids. CDR3 amino acids: CACSGIYNEQFF. The DNA of the CDR3 is TGTGCCTGTAGCGGAATATACAATGAGCAGTTCTTC.

The sample holds many counts of this clonotype. The rearrangement joins TRBV3-1 to TRBJ2-7; 8 bases fit TRBD2. This CDR3 region has 12 residues. V was clipped by 6 bases and J by 6 bases; unmatched bases: 4. Germline CDR1 LGHDT, CDR2 YNNKEL (reference sequence). The CDR3 sequence is CASSPGGAEQYV. CDR3 nucleotide sequence: TGTGCCAGCAGTCCCGGGGGGGCCGAGCAGTACGTC.